This is a list of T cell receptor beta chains from one sample in a study of blood T cell repertoires in COVID-19. Assay: immunoSEQ multiplex PCR; the TCRdb copy retains only in-frame clones and omits some. Counted here are around 250,000 clones, approximately 91% occurring once; the ten biggest clones make up more than 1%. The sequenced material came from PBMCs or T cells enriched from blood (not recorded which). The receptors shown here come from a human donor in a cohort exposed to, infected with or recovered from COVID-19 (not recorded which). The donor label of this sample is uncertain. The CDR3 runs from the conserved cysteine through the conserved F or W. The D gene is left open where the match is weak.

>TRBV27|TRBJ2-1|NA
CASSFGDNEQFF
TGTGCCAGCAGTTTTGGAGACAATGAGCAGTTCTTC
>TRBV19|TRBJ1-6|NA
CASSIGEVLRSPLHF
TGTGCCAGTAGTATAGGGGAGGTTCTCCGTTCACCCCTCCACTTT
>TRBV7-2|TRBJ1-2|NA
CASTSGYGYTF
TGTGCCAGCACCTCAGGGTATGGCTACACCTTC
>TRBV19|TRBJ1-5|NA
CASRSVTASNQPQHF
TGTGCCAGTAGATCGGTGACAGCAAGCAATCAGCCCCAGCATTTT
>TRBV5-1|TRBJ1-2|TRBD1
CASSGQGLLNYGYTF
TGCGCCAGCAGCGGACAGGGTCTGCTGAACTATGGCTACACCTTC
>TRBV7-6|TRBJ2-1|TRBD1
CASSLHGQGVRSYNEQFF
TGTGCCAGCAGCTTACATGGGCAGGGGGTACGCTCCTACAATGAGCAGTTCTTC
>TRBV5-1|TRBJ2-3|NA
CASSFTGPDTQYF
TGCGCCAGCAGCTTTACAGGGCCAGATACGCAGTATTTT
>TRBV7-2|TRBJ2-1|TRBD2
CASSSGSGGPNEQFF
TGTGCCAGCAGCTCAGGTTCGGGGGGGCCAAATGAGCAGTTCTTC
>TRBV5-1|TRBJ2-3|NA
CASSHQTGGTDTQYF
TGCGCCAGCAGCCATCAGACAGGAGGCACAGATACGCAGTATTTT
>TRBV5-6|TRBJ2-7|TRBD2
CASFHHRDYQTLYEQYF
TGTGCCAGCTTCCACCACCGGGACTACCAGACCCTTTACGAGCAGTACTTC